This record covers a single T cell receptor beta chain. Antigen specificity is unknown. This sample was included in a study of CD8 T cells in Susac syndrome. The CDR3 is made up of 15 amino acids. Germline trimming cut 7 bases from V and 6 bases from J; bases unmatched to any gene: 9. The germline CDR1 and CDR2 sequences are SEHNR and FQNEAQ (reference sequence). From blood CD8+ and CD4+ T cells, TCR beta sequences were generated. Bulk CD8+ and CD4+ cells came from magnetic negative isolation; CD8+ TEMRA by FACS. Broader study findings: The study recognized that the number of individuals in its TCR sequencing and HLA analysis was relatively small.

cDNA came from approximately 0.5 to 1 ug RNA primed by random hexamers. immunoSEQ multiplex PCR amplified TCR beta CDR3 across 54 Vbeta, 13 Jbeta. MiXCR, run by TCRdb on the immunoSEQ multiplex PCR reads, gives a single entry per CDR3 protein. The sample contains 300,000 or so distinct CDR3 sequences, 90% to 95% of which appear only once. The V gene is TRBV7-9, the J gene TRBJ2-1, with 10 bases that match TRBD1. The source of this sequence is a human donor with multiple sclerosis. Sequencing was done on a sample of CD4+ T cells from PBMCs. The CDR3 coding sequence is TGTGCCAGCACCTCAGGTTGGGACAGGGGCAATGAGCAGTTCTTC. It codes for CASTSGWDRGNEQFF. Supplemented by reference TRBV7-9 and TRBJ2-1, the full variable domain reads DTGVSQNPRHKITKRGQNVTFRCDPISEHNRLYWYRQTLGQGPEFLTYFQNEAQLEKSRLLSDRFSAERPKGSFSTLEIQRTEQGDSAMYLCASTSGWDRGNEQFFGPGTRLTVL.